This entry concerns a single TCR beta chain. What it recognizes is unknown. This entry belongs to a study of Graves' ophthalmopathy and Graves' hyperthyroidism. About the research overall: The blood sample was drawn at first diagnosis and before any treatment.

The authors amplified TCR beta CDR3 regions from RNA transcripts. After a first-round RT-PCR with HTBI primers, a second-round multiplex PCR was run. TCRdb re-analysed the multiplex PCR reads in MiXCR, keeping a single row per CDR3 protein. The sample records approximately 330,000 distinct CDR3 sequences, 17% being singletons. Study findings and constraints: The model's ophthalmopathy progression predictions had around 67% sensitivity and 72.22% specificity. Among expanded thyroid clonotypes above 0.001 frequency, most also occurred in blood. Distinction of ophthalmopathy from stable hyperthyroidism by a 13-signature model reached 85% to 90% sensitivity and approximately 81% specificity.

The sequenced sample was peripheral blood. This clonotype was obtained from an adult man with Graves' ophthalmopathy.

In DNA, the CDR3 is TGTGCCAGCAAGCGGGAGAGCGGCGAGCAGTACTTC. It translates to CASKRESGEQYF. The chain recombines TRBV2 with TRBJ2-7; 8 bases are a match to TRBD2. The CDR3 extends over 12 amino acids. Per the germline V gene, CDR1 is SNHLY and CDR2 is FYNNEI. V was clipped by 7 bases and J by 6 bases; unmatched bases: 5. The variable domain in full, completed from reference TRBV2 and TRBJ2-7, reads EPEVTQTPSHQVTQMGQEVILRCVPISNHLYFYWYRQILGQKVEFLVSFYNNEISEKSEIFDDQFSVERPDGSNFTLKIRSTKLEDSAMYFCASKRESGEQYFGPGTRLTVT.